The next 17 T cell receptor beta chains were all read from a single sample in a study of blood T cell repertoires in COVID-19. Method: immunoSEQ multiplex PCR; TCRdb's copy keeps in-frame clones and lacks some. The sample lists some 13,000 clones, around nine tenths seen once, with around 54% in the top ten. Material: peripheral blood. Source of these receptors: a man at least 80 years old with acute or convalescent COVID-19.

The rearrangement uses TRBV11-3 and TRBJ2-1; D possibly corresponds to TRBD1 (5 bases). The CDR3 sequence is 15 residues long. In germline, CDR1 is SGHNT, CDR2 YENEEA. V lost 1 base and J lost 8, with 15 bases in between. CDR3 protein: CASSLAVGQGDEQFF. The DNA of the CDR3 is TGTGCCAGCAGCTTAGCGGTGGGGCAGGGCGATGAGCAGTTCTTC.

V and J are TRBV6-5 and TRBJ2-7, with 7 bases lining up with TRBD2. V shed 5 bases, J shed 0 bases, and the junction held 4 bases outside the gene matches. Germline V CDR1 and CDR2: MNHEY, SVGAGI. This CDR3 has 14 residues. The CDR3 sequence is CASSPSGYSYEQYF. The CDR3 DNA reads TGTGCCAGCAGTCCTAGCGGATACTCCTACGAGCAGTACTTC.

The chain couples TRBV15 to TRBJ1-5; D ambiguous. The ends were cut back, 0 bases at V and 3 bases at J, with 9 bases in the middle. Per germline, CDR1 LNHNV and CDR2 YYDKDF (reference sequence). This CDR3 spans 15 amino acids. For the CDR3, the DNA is TGTGCCACCAGCAGAGATAACAACCACAATCAGCCCCAGCATTTT. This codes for CATSRDNNHNQPQHF.

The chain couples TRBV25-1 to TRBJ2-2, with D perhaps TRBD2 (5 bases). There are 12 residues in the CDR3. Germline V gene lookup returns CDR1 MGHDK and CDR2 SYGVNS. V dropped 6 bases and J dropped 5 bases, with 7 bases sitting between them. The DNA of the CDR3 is TGTGCCAGCAGCCCGGGGACCGGGGAGCTGTTTTTT. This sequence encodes CASSPGTGELFF.

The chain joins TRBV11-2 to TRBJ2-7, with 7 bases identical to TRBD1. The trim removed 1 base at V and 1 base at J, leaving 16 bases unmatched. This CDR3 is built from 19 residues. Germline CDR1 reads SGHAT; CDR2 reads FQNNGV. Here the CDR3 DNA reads TGTGCCAGCAGCTTAGTGTCTCCAATGACAGGGCGAGGATCCTACGAGCAGTACTTC. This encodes CASSLVSPMTGRGSYEQYF.

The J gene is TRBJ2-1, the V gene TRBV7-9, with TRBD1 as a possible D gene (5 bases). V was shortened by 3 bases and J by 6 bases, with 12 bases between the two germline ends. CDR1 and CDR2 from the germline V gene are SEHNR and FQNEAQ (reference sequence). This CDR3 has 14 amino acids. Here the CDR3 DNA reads TGTGCCAGCAGCTTGGGGCCTTGGATCAATGAGCAGTTCTTC. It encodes CASSLGPWINEQFF.

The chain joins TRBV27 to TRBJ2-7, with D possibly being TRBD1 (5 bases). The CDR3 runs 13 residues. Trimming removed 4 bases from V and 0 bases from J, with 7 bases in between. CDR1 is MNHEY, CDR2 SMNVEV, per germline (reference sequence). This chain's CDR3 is CASSYRSSYEQYF. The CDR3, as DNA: TGTGCCAGCAGTTACAGGAGCTCCTACGAGCAGTACTTC.

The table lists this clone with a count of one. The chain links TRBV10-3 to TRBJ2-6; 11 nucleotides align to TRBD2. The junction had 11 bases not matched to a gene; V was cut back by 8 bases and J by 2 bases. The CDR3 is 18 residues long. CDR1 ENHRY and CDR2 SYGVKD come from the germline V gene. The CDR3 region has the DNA TGTGCCATCTCCGGGATAGCGGGAGGGCCGGCTGGGGCCAACGTCCTGACTTTC. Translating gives CAISGIAGGPAGANVLTF.

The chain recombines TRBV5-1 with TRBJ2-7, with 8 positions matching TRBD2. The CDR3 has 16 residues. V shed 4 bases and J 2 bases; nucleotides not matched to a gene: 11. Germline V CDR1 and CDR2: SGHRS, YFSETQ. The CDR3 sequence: CASSRPNSGEAYEQYF. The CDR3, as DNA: TGCGCCAGCAGCCGACCAAATAGCGGGGAAGCCTACGAGCAGTACTTC.

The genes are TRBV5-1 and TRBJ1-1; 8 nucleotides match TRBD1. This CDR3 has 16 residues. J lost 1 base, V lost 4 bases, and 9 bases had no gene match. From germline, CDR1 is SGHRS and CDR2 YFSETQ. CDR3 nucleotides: TGCGCCAGCAGCCCGTGGACAGGGCGGCAGAACACTGAAGCTTTCTTT. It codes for CASSPWTGRQNTEAFF.

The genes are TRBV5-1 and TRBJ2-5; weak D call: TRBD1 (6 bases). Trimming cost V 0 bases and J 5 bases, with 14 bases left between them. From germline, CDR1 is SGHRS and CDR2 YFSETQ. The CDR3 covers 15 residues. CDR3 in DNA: TGCGCCAGCAGCTTGGTTGGTCAGGGGCTGGAGACCCAGTACTTC. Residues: CASSLVGQGLETQYF.

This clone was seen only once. In DNA form, the CDR3 reads TGTGCCAGCAGTTACGGGGACTTTTATAATTCACCCCTCCACTTT. It specifies CASSYGDFYNSPLHF. The chain combines TRBV6-6 with TRBJ1-6; D may be TRBD1 (5 bases). Trimming shortened V by 2 bases and J by 4 bases, and 9 bases separated the two germline ends. The CDR3 has 15 residues. Looked up from germline, CDR1 is MNHNY and CDR2 is SVGAGI (reference sequence).

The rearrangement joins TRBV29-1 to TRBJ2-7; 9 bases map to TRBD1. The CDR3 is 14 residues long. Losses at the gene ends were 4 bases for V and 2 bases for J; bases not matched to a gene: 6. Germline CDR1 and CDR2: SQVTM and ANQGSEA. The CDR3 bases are TGCAGCGTTGCCGACAGGGGGAATACCTACGAGCAGTACTTC. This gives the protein CSVADRGNTYEQYF.

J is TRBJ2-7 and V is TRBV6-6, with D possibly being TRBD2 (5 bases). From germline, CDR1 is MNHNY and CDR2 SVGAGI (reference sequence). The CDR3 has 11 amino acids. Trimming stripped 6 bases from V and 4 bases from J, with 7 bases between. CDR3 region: CASSRGYEQYF. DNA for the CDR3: TGTGCCAGCAGCCGGGGTTACGAGCAGTACTTC.

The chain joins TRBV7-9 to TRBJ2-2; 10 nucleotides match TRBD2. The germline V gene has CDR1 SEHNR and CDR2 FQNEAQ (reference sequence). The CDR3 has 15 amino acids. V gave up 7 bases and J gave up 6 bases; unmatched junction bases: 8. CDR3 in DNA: TGTGCCAGCAACCCTACTAGCGGGGTGGCCGGGGAGCTGTTTTTT. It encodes CASNPTSGVAGELFF.

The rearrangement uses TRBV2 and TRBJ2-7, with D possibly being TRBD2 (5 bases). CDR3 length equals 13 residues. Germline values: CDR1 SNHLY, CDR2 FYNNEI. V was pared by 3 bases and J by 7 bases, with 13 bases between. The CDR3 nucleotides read TGTGCCAGCAGTGAGAGGGCAATGGGGGAGCAGTACTTC. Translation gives CASSERAMGEQYF.

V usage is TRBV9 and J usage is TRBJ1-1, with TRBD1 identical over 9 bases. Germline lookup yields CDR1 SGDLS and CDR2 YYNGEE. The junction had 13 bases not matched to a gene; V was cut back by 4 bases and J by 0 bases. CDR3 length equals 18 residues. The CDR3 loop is CASSQGGGQGLLNTEAFF. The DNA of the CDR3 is TGTGCCAGCAGCCAGGGAGGGGGACAGGGTCTTCTGAACACTGAAGCTTTCTTT.